Here is one T cell receptor beta chain with its context. Assay: immunoSEQ multiplex PCR; the TCRdb copy retains only in-frame clones and omits some. The sample includes under 200,000 clones, more than 70% seen only once; the top ten take around 2.1%. The sample is drawn from a study of blood T cell repertoires in COVID-19. The CDR3 length is 16 residues. Germline loops: CDR1 LGHNA, CDR2 YNFKEQ. V lost 3 bases to trimming and J lost 0 bases; unmatched junction nucleotides: 4. This TCR was recovered from a man aged 50 to 59 who had recovered from COVID-19. V usage is TRBV4-2 and J usage is TRBJ1-4; 7 bases fit TRBD1. Sequenced sample: peripheral blood. CDR3 nucleotides: TGTGCCAGCAGCCAGTCTCAGGGGGCAACTAATGAAAAACTGTTTTTT. Encoded protein: CASSQSQGATNEKLFF.